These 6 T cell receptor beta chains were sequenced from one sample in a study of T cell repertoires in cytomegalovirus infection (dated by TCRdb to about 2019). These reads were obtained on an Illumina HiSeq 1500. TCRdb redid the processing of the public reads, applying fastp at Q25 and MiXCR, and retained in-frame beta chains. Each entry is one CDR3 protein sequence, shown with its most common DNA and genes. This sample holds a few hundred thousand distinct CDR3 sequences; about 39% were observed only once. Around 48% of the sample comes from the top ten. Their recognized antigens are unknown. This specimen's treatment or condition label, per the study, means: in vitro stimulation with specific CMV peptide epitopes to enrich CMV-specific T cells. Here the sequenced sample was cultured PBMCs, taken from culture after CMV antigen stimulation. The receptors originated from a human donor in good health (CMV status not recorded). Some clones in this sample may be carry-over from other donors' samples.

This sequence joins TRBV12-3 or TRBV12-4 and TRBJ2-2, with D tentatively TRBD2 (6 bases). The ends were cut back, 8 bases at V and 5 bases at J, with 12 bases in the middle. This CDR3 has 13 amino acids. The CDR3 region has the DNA TGTGCCAGCGGCGGGGCGAGGACCGGGGAGCTGTTTTTT. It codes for CASGGARTGELFF.

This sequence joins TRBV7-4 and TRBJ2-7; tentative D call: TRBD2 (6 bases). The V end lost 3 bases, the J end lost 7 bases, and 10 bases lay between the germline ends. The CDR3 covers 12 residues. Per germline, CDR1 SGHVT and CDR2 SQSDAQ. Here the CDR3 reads CASSFWDSEQYF. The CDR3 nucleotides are TGTGCCAGCAGCTTTTGGGACTCAGAGCAGTACTTC.

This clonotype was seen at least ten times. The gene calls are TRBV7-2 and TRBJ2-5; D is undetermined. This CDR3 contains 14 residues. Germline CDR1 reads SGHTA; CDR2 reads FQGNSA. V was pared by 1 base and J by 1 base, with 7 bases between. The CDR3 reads CASSLVSSQETQYF. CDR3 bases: TGTGCCAGCAGCTTAGTTTCATCCCAAGAGACCCAGTACTTC.

This CDR3 reads CASSFQPETQYF. CDR3 DNA: TGTGCCAGCAGTTTTCAGCCGGAGACCCAGTACTTC. V and J are TRBV12-3 or TRBV12-4 and TRBJ2-5; D uncertain. CDR3 size: 12 residues. Trimming took 3 bases from V and 5 from J, leaving 7 bases between them.

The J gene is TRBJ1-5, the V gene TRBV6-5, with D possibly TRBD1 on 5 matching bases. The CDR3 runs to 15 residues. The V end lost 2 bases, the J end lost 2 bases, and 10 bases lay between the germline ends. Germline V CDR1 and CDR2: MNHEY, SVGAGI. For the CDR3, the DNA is TGTGCCAGCAGTTACGGGACTCAGGGCAATCAGCCCCAGCATTTT. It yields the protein CASSYGTQGNQPQHF.

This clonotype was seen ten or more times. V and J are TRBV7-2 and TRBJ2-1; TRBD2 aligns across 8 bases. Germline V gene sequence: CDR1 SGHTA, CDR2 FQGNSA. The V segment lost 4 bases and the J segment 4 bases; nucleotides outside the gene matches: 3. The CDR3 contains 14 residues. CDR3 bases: TGTGCCAGCAGCTCCGGGGGGGTTTACAATGAGCAGTTCTTC. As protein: CASSSGGVYNEQFF.